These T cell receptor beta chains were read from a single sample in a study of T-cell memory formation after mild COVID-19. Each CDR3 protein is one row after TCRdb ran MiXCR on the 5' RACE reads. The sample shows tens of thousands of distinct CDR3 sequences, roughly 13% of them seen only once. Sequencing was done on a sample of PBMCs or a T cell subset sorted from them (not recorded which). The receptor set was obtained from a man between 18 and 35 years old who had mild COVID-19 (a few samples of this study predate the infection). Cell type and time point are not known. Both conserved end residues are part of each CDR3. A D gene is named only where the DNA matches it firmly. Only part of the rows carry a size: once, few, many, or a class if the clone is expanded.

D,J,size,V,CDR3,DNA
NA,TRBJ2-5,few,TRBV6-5,CASSSRGGLLETQYF,TGTGCCAGCAGTAGTCGAGGGGGACTTTTAGAGACCCAGTACTTC
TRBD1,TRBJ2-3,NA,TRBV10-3,CAITKDQGAADTQYF,TGTGCCATCACCAAGGACCAGGGGGCCGCAGATACGCAGTATTTT
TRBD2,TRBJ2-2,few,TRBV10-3,CAIMSGVVAGELFF,TGTGCCATCATGAGCGGGGTCGTTGCCGGGGAGCTGTTTTTT
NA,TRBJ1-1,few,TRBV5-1,CASSPPAPGVTEAFF,TGCGCCAGCAGCCCACCCGCCCCAGGGGTCACTGAAGCTTTCTTT
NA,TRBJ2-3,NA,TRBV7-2,CASSLLASPGWDTQYF,TGTGCCAGCAGCTTATTGGCGAGTCCAGGATGGGATACGCAGTATTTT
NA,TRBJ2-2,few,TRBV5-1,CASSLGTANTGELFF,TGCGCCAGCAGCCTAGGGACGGCGAACACCGGGGAGCTGTTTTTT
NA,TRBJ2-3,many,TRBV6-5,CASRRAVPGGDTQYF,TGTGCCAGCAGGAGGGCCGTACCAGGGGGGGATACGCAGTATTTT
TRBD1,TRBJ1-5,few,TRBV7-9,CASSLEDRVRDQPQHF,TGTGCCAGCAGCTTAGAGGACAGGGTACGAGACCAGCCCCAGCATTTT
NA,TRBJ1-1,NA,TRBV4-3,CASSLGGLAEAFF,TGCGCCAGCAGCCTCGGGGGACTTGCTGAAGCTTTCTTT
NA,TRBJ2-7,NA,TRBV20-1,CSVPVAYEQYF,TGCAGTGTACCCGTCGCCTACGAGCAGTACTTC
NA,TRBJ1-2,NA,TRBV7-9,CASSLDPSHTF,TGTGCCAGCAGCTTAGACCCCAGCCACACCTTC
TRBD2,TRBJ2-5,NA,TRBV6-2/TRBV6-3,CASRRDYTWETQYF,TGTGCCAGCAGACGGGACTATACTTGGGAGACCCAGTACTTC
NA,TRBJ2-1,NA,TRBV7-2,CASSLGDPYNEQFF,TGTGCCAGCAGCTTGGGGGACCCCTACAATGAGCAGTTCTTC
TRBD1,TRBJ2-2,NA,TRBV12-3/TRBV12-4,CASNRGTNTGELFF,TGTGCCAGCAACAGGGGCACGAACACCGGGGAGCTGTTTTTT
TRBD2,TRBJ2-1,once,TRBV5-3,CARSLAIAGGISYNEQFF,TGTGCCAGAAGCTTGGCCATAGCGGGGGGGATCTCCTACAATGAGCAGTTCTTC
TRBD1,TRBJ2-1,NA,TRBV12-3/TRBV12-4,CASSSRQGPYTEQFF,TGTGCCAGCAGTTCCCGACAGGGCCCCTACACTGAGCAGTTCTTC
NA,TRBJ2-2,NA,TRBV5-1,CASSLELFGLGLDTGELFF,TGCGCCAGCAGCTTGGAGTTATTTGGTCTTGGACTCGACACCGGGGAGCTGTTTTTT
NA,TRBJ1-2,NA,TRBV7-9,CASSDTPTDNYGYTF,TGTGCCAGCAGCGACACACCGACCGATAACTATGGCTACACCTTC
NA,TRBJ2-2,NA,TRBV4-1,CASSQQLSYAGELFF,TGCGCCAGCAGCCAACAACTCTCCTATGCCGGGGAGCTGTTTTTT
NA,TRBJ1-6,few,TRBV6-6,CASSYRGDSPLHF,TGTGCCAGCAGTTATAGGGGTGATTCACCCCTCCACTTT
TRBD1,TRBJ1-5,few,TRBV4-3,CASSQVMGQGNQPQHF,TGCGCCAGCAGCCAAGTTATGGGACAGGGTAATCAGCCCCAGCATTTT
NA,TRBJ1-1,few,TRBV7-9,CASREPGPWNTEAFF,TGTGCCAGCAGAGAACCGGGACCGTGGAACACTGAAGCTTTCTTT
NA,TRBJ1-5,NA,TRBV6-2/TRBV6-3,CASSYQGIVQDQHF,TGTGCCAGCAGTTACCAGGGGATAGTTCAGGACCAGCATTTT
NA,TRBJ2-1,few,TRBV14,CASSQRSGSFSYNEQFF,TGTGCCAGCAGCCAAAGAAGCGGTTCATTCTCCTACAATGAGCAGTTCTTC
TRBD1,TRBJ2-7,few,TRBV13,CASRDRGSYEQYF,TGTGCCAGCAGGGACAGGGGATCCTACGAGCAGTACTTC
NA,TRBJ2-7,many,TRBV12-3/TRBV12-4,CASSFDGFYEQYF,TGTGCCAGCAGTTTCGACGGGTTCTACGAGCAGTACTTC
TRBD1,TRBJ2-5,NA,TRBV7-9,CASSSSQGAVRETQYF,TGTGCCAGCAGCTCGTCACAGGGGGCTGTGAGGGAGACCCAGTACTTC
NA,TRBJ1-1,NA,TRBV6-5,CASSYTGITEAFF,TGTGCCAGCAGCTACACCGGTATCACTGAAGCTTTCTTT
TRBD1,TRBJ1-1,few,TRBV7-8,CASSQTGGEAFF,TGTGCCAGCAGCCAGACAGGGGGAGAAGCTTTCTTT
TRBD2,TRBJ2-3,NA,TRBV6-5,CASRPGTSPDTQYF,TGTGCCAGCAGACCCGGGACTAGCCCAGATACGCAGTATTTT
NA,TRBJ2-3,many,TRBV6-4,CASSDGATDTQYF,TGTGCCAGCAGTGACGGGGCCACAGATACGCAGTATTTT
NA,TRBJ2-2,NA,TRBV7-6,CASSLEAAGRGNTGELFF,TGTGCCAGCAGCTTAGAAGCGGCCGGCCGGGGGAACACCGGGGAGCTGTTTTTT
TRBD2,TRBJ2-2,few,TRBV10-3,CAISEIAGGYGGELFF,TGTGCCATCAGTGAAATAGCGGGGGGTTACGGCGGGGAGCTGTTTTTT
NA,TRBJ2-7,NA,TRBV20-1,CSARDRFLPYEQYF,TGCAGTGCTAGAGACCGGTTCCTGCCCTACGAGCAGTACTTC
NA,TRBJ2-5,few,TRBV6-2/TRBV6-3,CASSWDIKETQYF,TGTGCCAGCAGTTGGGACATAAAAGAGACCCAGTACTTC
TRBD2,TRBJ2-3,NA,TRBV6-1,CASSPDFGLALPDTQYF,TGTGCCAGCAGTCCAGATTTCGGACTAGCGTTGCCAGATACGCAGTATTTT
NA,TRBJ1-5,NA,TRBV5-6,CASSFGQSQPQHF,TGTGCCAGCAGTTTTGGACAGTCGCAGCCCCAGCATTTT
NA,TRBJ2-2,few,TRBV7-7,CASSPMGVTFGELFF,TGTGCTAGCAGCCCCATGGGGGTGACGTTCGGGGAGCTGTTTTTT
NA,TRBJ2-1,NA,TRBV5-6,CASSPRIHEQFF,TGTGCCAGCAGCCCTAGAATCCATGAGCAGTTCTTC
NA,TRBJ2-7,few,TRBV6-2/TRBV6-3,CASSLGLYEQYF,TGTGCCAGCAGCCTTGGCCTTTACGAGCAGTACTTC
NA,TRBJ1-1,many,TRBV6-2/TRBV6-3,CASSLHENTEAFF,TGTGCCAGCAGTCTACATGAGAACACTGAAGCTTTCTTT
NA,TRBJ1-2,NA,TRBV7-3,CASGLGGLDYGYTF,TGTGCCAGCGGACTGGGGGGGCTCGACTATGGCTACACCTTC
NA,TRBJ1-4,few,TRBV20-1,CSASDPPNEKLFF,TGCAGTGCTAGTGATCCCCCTAATGAAAAACTGTTTTTT
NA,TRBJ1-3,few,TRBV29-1,CSVGGHPSGNTIYF,TGCAGCGTTGGAGGCCACCCCTCTGGAAACACCATATATTTT
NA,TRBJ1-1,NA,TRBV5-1,CASSLGAGVGATEAFF,TGCGCCAGCAGCCTAGGGGCCGGGGTCGGGGCCACTGAAGCTTTCTTT
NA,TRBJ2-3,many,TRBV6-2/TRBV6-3,CASRGRTDTQYF,TGTGCCAGCCGCGGAAGGACAGATACGCAGTATTTT